The entry below gives a single T cell receptor (beta chain) sequence along with its context. CDR3 length: 17 amino acids. Trimming left V 1 base short and J 8 bases short, with 21 bases between. The V gene's germline CDR1 is MNHEY and CDR2 SVGAGI. Next came a second PCR, run for roughly 6 to 11 cycles, which used a sample-barcoded 5' primer along with a J-beta primer mix. TCRdb called the 5' RACE reads again in MiXCR, with one record for every CDR3 protein. The sample lists about 400,000 distinct CDR3 sequences, roughly half seen once, with 45% to 60% in the top ten. The data derive from a study of blood T cells in healthy people across ages. Each donor was a healthy Caucasian individual from Russia, aged about 6 to 95.

This receptor was identified in a man between 60 and 75 years old in good health. The genes are TRBV6-5 and TRBJ2-1; the D gene is possibly TRBD1 (6 bases). Sequencing was carried out using blood. CDR3 DNA: TGTGCCAGCAGTTACTACAACAGGGAAACGATTAAATATGAGCAGTTCTTC. Translating it yields CASSYYNRETIKYEQFF.